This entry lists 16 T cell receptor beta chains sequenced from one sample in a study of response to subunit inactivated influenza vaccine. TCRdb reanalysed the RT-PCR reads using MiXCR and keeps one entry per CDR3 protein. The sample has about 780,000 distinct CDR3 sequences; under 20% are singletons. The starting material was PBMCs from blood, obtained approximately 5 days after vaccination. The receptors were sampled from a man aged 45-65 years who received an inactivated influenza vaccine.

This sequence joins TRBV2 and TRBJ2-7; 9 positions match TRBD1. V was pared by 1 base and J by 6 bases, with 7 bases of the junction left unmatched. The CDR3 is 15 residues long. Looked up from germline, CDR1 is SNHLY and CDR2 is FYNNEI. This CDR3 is CASSEVGTGLGEQYF. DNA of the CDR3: TGTGCCAGCAGTGAAGTCGGGACAGGGCTCGGCGAGCAGTACTTC. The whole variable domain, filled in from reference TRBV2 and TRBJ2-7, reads EPEVTQTPSHQVTQMGQEVILRCVPISNHLYFYWYRQILGQKVEFLVSFYNNEISEKSEIFDDQFSVERPDGSNFTLKIRSTKLEDSAMYFCASSEVGTGLGEQYFGPGTRLTVT.

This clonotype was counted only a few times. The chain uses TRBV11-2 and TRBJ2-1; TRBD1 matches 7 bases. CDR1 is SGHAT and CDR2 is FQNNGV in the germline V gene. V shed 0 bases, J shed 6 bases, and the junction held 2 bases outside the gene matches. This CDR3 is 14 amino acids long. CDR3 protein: CASSLEPGGNEQFF. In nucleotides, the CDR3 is TGTGCCAGCAGCTTAGAACCAGGGGGCAATGAGCAGTTCTTC.

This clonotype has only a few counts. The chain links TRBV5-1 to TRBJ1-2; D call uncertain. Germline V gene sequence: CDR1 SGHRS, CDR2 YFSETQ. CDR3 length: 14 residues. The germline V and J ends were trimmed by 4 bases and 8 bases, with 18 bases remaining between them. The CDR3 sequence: CASSLTGPSGGYTF. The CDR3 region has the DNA TGCGCCAGCAGCCTAACGGGCCCCTCGGGAGGCTACACCTTC.

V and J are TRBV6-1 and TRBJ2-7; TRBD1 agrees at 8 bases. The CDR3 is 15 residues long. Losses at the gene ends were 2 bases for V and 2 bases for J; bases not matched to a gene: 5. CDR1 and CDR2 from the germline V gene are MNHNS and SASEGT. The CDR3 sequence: CASSERQGFAYEQYF. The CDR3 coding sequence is TGTGCCAGCAGTGAACGACAGGGGTTTGCCTACGAGCAGTACTTC.

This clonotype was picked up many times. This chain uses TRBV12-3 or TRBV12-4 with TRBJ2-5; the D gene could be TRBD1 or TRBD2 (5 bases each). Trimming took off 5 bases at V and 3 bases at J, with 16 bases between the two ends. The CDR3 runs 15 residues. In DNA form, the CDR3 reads TGTGCCAGCAGTGGACTTGAGGGACCGAAAGAGACCCAGTACTTC. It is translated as CASSGLEGPKETQYF.

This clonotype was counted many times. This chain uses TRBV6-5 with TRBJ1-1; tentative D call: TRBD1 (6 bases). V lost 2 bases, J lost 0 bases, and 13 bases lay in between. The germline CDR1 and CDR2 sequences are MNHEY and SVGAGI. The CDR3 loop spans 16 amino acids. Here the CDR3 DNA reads TGTGCCAGCAGTTACGACAGGAAAGTCATGAACACTGAAGCTTTCTTT. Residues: CASSYDRKVMNTEAFF.

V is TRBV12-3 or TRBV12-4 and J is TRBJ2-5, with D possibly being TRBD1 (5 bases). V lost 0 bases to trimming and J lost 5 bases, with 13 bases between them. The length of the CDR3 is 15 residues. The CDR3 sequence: CASSLARQGLETQYF. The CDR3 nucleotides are TGTGCCAGCAGTTTAGCTCGGCAGGGCCTGGAGACCCAGTACTTC.

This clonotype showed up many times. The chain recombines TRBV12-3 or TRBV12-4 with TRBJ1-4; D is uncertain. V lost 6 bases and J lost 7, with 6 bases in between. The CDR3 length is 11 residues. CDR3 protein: CASSLGEKLFF. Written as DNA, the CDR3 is TGTGCCAGCAGCTTGGGTGAAAAACTGTTTTTT.

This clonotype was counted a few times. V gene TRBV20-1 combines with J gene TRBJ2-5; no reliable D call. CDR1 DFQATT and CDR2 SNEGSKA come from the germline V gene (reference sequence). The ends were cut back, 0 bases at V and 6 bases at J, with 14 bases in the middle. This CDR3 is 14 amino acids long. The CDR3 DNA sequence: TGCAGTGCTAGAGATGGAACCCGCATTCAGACCCAGTACTTC. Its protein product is CSARDGTRIQTQYF.

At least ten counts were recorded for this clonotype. The CDR3 nucleotides read TGTGCCAGCAGTCAAGGGTGGTGGGTGAGCACAGATACGCAGTATTTT. Protein sequence: CASSQGWWVSTDTQYF. The V call is TRBV12-3 or TRBV12-4, the J call TRBJ2-3; D remains unclear. This CDR3 is built from 16 residues. Trimming shortened V by 5 bases and J by 0 bases, and 15 bases separated the two germline ends.

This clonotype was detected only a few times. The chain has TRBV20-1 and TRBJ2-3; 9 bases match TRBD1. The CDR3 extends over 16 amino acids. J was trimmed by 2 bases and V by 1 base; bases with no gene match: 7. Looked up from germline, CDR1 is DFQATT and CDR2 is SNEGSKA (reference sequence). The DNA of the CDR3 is TGCAGTGCTAGAGCACTACAGGGGGCTTACACAGATACGCAGTATTTT. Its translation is CSARALQGAYTDTQYF.

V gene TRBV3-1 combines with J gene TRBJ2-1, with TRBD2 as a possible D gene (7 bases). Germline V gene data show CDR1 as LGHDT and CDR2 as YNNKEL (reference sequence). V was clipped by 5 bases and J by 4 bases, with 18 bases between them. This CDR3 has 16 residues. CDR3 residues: CASSWAARGAYNEQFF. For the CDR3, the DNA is TGTGCCAGCAGCTGGGCGGCCCGGGGGGCTTACAATGAGCAGTTCTTC.

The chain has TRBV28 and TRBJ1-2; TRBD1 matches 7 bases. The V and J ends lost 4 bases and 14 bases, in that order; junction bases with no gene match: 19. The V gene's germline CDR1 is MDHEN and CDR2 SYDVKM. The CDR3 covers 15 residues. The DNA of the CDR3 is TGTGCCAGCAGTTCTTGGGCCGATGGTCGACAGGGCCATACCTTC. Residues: CASSSWADGRQGHTF.

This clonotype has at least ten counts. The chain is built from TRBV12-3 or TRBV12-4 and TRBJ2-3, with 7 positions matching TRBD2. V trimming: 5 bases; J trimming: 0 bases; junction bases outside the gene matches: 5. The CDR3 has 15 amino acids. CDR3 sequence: CASSGLAASTDTQYF. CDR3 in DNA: TGTGCCAGCAGTGGTCTAGCGGCTAGCACAGATACGCAGTATTTT.

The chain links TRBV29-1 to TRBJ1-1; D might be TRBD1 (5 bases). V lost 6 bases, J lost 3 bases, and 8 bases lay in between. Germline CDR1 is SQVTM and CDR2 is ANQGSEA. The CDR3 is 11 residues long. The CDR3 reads CSVAGYTEAFF. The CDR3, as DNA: TGCAGCGTGGCAGGGTACACTGAAGCTTTCTTT. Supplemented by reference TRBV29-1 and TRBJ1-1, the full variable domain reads SAVISQKPSRDICQRGTSLTIQCQVDSQVTMMFWYRQQPGQSLTLIATANQGSEATYESGFVIDKFPISRPNLTFSTLTVSNMSPEDSSIYLCSVAGYTEAFFGQGTRLTVV.

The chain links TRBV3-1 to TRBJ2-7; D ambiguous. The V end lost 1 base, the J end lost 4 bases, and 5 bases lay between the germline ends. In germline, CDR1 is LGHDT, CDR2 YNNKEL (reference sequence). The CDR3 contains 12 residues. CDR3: CASSQGEYEQYF. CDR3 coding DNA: TGTGCCAGCAGCCAAGGGGAATACGAGCAGTACTTC.